This is a list of T cell receptor beta chains from one sample in a study of CD8+CD57+ T cells in acquired aplastic anemia. TCRdb re-analysed the reads in MiXCR, keeping a single row per CDR3 protein. Of approximately 300,000 distinct CDR3 sequences detected, approximately 57% appear once; the ten largest clones hold approximately 1.2%. Sequenced input: sorted CD4+, CD8+, or CD8+CD57+ T cells (not recorded which) from PBMCs. All receptors come from a human donor with aplastic anemia. Both conserved end residues are part of each CDR3. The order of the fields is CDR3 length, V gene, J gene, D gene, clone size, CDR3 protein, CDR3 DNA. A D gene is named only where the DNA matches it firmly. Clone size, where shown, is once, few, many, or a class for clones that have expanded.

11	TRBV30	TRBJ2-7	.	many	CAWSAGVEQYF	TGTGCCTGGAGTGCGGGGGTCGAGCAGTACTTC
16	TRBV19	TRBJ2-7	TRBD2	many	CASSPHGAGGPSEQYF	TGTGCCAGTAGCCCCCACGGAGCGGGAGGGCCCAGCGAGCAGTACTTC
15	TRBV25-1	TRBJ2-3	.	few	CASSELRVSTDTQYF	TGTGCCAGCAGTGAATTGAGGGTTAGCACAGATACGCAGTATTTT
15	TRBV7-9	TRBJ2-1	.	once	CASSLPGLGRNEQFF	TGTGCCAGCAGCCTCCCGGGACTGGGCAGGAATGAGCAGTTCTTC
16	TRBV6-4	TRBJ2-3	TRBD2	.	CASSDLGTSLSDTQYF	TGTGCCAGCAGTGACCTCGGGACTAGTTTATCAGATACGCAGTATTTT
15	TRBV7-7	TRBJ2-2	.	many	CASSSQGLDTGELFF	TGTGCCAGCAGCTCGCAGGGTTTGGACACCGGGGAGCTGTTTTTT
16	TRBV6-5	TRBJ1-5	.	.	CASSYSGRGLEQPQHF	TGTGCCAGCAGTTACTCGGGCAGGGGCTTAGAGCAGCCCCAGCATTTT
16	TRBV5-1	TRBJ2-7	TRBD1	.	CASSLLSQGAPYEQYF	TGCGCCAGCAGCTTATTATCTCAGGGGGCGCCCTACGAGCAGTACTTC
15	TRBV20-1	TRBJ1-4	TRBD1	.	CSLAQAGGAGEKLFF	TGCAGCCTAGCCCAGGCAGGGGGGGCGGGTGAAAAACTGTTTTTT
15	TRBV5-1	TRBJ2-3	.	many	CASSHSEGGTDTQYF	TGCGCCAGCAGCCATAGCGAGGGGGGCACAGATACGCAGTATTTT
16	TRBV12-3/TRBV12-4	TRBJ1-4	.	.	CASSPPRAGANEKLFF	TGTGCCAGCAGTCCGCCTCGGGCAGGGGCGAATGAAAAACTGTTTTTT
15	TRBV19	TRBJ2-6	.	many	CASSIGGSGANVLTF	TGTGCCAGTAGTATAGGAGGTTCTGGGGCCAACGTCCTGACTTTC
14	TRBV9	TRBJ2-7	TRBD1	.	CASSRTGLESEQYF	TGTGCCAGCAGCAGGACAGGGCTTGAAAGCGAGCAGTACTTC
16	TRBV9	TRBJ1-3	TRBD1	.	CVSSVGTASSGNTIYF	TGTGTCAGCAGCGTAGGGACAGCTAGCTCTGGAAACACCATATATTTT
13	TRBV20-1	TRBJ2-7	.	.	CSARDMSSYEQYF	TGCAGTGCTAGAGATATGAGCTCCTACGAGCAGTACTTC
16	TRBV5-1	TRBJ1-2	.	many	CASSLGPLDSSYGYTF	TGCGCCAGCAGCTTGGGACCCCTGGACAGCTCCTATGGCTACACCTTC
14	TRBV7-6	TRBJ1-2	.	.	CASSQAGASYGYTF	TGTGCCAGCAGCCAAGCGGGGGCTAGCTATGGCTACACCTTC
14	TRBV9	TRBJ1-4	.	.	CASSVGTGNEKLFF	TGTGCCAGCAGCGTAGGTACCGGAAATGAAAAACTGTTTTTT